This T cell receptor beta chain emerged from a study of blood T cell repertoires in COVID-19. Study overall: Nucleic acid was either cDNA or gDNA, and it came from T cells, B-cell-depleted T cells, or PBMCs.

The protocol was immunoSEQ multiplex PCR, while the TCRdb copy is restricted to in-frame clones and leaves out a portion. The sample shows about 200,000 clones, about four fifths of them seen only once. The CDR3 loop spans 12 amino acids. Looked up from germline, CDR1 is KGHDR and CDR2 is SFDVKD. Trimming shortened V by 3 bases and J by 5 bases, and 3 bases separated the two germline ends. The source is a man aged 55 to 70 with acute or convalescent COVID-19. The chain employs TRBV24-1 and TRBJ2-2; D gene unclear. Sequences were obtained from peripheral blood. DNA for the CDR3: TGTGCCACCAGTGATATAACCGGGGAGCTGTTTTTT. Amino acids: CATSDITGELFF.